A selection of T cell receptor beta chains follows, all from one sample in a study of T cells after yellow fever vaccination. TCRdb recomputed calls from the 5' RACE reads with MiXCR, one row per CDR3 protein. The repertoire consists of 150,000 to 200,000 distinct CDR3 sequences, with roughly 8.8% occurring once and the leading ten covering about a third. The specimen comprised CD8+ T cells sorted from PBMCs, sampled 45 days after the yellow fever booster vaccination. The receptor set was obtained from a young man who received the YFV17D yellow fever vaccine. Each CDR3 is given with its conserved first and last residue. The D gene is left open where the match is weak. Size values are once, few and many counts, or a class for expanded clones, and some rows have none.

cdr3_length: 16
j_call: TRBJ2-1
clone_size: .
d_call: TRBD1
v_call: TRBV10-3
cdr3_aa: CAISESGQGDINEQFF
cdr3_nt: TGTGCCATCAGTGAGTCGGGACAGGGGGATATCAATGAGCAGTTCTTC

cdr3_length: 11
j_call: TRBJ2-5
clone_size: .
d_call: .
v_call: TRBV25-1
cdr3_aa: CASTSAGTQYF
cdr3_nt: TGTGCCAGCACCTCAGCGGGGACCCAGTACTTC

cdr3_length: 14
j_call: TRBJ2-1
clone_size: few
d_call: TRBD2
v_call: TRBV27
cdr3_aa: CASSQRTSGNEQFF
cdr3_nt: TGTGCCAGCAGTCAGCGGACTAGCGGAAATGAGCAGTTCTTC

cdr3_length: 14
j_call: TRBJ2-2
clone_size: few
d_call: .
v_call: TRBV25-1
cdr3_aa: CASSQIGATGELFF
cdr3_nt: TGTGCCAGCAGCCAAATCGGGGCTACCGGGGAGCTGTTTTTT

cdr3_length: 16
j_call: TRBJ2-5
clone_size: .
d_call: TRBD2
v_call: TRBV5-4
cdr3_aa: CASSLVGLAAAETQYF
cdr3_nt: TGTGCCAGCAGCTTGGTGGGACTAGCGGCGGCGGAGACCCAGTACTTC

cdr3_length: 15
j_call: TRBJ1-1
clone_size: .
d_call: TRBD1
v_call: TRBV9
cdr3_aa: CASSGLRDSNTEAFF
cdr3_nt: TGTGCCAGCAGCGGCCTCCGGGACAGCAACACTGAAGCTTTCTTT

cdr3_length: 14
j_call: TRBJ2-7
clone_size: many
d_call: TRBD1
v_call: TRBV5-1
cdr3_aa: CASSPGQGPYEQYF
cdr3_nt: TGCGCCAGCAGCCCGGGACAGGGCCCCTACGAGCAGTACTTC

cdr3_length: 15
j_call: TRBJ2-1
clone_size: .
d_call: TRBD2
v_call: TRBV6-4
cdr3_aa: CASSARGGIWNEQFF
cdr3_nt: TGTGCCAGCAGTGCTCGGGGGGGGATTTGGAATGAGCAGTTCTTC

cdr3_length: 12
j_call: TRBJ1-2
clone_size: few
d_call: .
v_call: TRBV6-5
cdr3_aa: CASRWGADGYTF
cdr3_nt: TGTGCCAGCAGGTGGGGGGCGGATGGCTACACCTTC

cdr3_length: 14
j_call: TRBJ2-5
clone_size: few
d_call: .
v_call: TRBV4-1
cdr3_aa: CASSARDSQETQYF
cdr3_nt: TGCGCCAGCAGCGCCCGGGACTCTCAAGAGACCCAGTACTTC

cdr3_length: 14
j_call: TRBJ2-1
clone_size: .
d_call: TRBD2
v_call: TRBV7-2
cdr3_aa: CASQVGGGVYEQFF
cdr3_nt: TGTGCCAGCCAGGTCGGCGGGGGGGTATATGAGCAGTTCTTC

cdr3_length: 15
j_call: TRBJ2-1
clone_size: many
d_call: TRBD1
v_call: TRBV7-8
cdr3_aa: CASSGRRQGYNEQFF
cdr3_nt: TGTGCCAGCAGCGGTAGGAGACAGGGATACAATGAGCAGTTCTTC

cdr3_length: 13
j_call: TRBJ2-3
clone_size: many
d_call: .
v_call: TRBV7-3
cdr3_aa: CASSGQGTDTQYF
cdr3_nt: TGTGCCAGCAGCGGACAAGGCACAGATACGCAGTATTTT

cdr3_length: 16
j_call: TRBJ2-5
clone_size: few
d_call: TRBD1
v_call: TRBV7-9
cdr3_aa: CASSPTTGGSGETQYF
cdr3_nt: TGTGCCAGCAGCCCCACGACAGGGGGCAGCGGGGAGACCCAGTACTTC